This T cell receptor beta chain is from a study of shared clonotypes between healthy human individuals. Whole-study results and caveats: Among a few donors, roughly 5.4% of naive CD4 clonotypes were found in common. Tissues were not sampled, only blood, and their repertoires likely differ.

V was clipped by 5 bases and J by 4 bases; unmatched bases: 8. This CDR3 comprises 16 residues. Per germline, CDR1 SGHTA and CDR2 FQGTGA. The donor population consisted of healthy HIV-negative adults with no recent acute infections or vaccinations. Measured with immunoSEQ multiplex PCR; TCRdb has only the in-frame clones, and not every one. The sample lists 850,000 to 1,100,000 clones; roughly 80% were seen once. With regard to this clone: The antigen remains unidentified.

This sequence joins TRBV7-3 and TRBJ2-1; 10 positions agree with TRBD2. This TCR was sampled from a man younger than 35 in good health. Some clones in this sample may be carry-over from other donors' samples. Specimen: memory CD4+ T cells from PBMCs. Subset specified: CD45RA-negative fraction. Written as DNA, the CDR3 is TGTGCCAGCAGCGTCGCCGGGACTAGCGCTTACAATGAGCAGTTCTTC. Protein: CASSVAGTSAYNEQFF.